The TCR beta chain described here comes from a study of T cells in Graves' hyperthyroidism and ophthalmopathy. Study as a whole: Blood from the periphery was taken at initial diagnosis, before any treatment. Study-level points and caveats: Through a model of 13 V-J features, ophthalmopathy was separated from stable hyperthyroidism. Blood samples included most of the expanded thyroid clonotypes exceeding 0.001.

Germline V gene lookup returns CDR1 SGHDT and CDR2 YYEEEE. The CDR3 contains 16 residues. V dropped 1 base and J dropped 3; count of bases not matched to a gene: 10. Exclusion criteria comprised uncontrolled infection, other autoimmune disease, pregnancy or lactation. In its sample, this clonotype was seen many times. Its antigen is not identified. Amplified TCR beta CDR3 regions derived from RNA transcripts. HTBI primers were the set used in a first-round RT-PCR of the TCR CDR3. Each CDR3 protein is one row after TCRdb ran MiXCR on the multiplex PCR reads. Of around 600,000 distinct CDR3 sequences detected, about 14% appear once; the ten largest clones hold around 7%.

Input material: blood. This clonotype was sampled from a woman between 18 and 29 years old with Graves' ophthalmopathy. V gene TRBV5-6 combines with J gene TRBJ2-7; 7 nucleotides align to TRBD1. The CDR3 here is CASSLLSATGNYEQYF. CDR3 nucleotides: TGTGCCAGCAGCTTGCTGTCGGCGACAGGGAACTACGAGCAGTACTTC.